A selection of T cell receptor beta chains follows, all from one sample in a study of cytomegalovirus exposure and HLA in healthy donors. The method was immunoSEQ multiplex PCR; TCRdb's version includes in-frame clones alone and lacks a portion of them. The sample has 140,000 to 150,000 clones. The material sequenced was PBMCs. The receptor set was obtained from a woman between 50 and 59 years old in good health and CMV-seronegative. The CDR3 runs from the conserved cysteine through the conserved F or W. Each record gives: V gene, CDR3 length, J gene, D gene, CDR3 DNA, CDR3 protein. The D gene is left open where the match is weak.

>TRBV19|14|TRBJ1-5|.
TGTGCCAGTAGTATGTCCGGCAGGTGGCAGCCCCAGCATTTT
CASSMSGRWQPQHF
>TRBV10-3|13|TRBJ1-4|.
TGTGCCATCAGCCCAGCAACTAATGAAAAACTGTTTTTT
CAISPATNEKLFF
>TRBV6-5|13|TRBJ2-1|.
TGTGCCAGCAGCCTGACAAGACAGAATGAGCAGTTCTTC
CASSLTRQNEQFF
>TRBV4-1|15|TRBJ1-5|.
TGCGCCAGCAGCCAAGAACGCCAGATCAATCAGCCCCAGCATTTT
CASSQERQINQPQHF
>TRBV2|9|TRBJ1-3|TRBD1
TGTGCCAGCAGTGACAGACAGGGCTTT
CASSDRQGF
>TRBV7-7|17|TRBJ2-3|TRBD1
TGTGCCAGCAGCCCCCCGGGGACAGGGGTTAGCACAGATACGCAGTATTTT
CASSPPGTGVSTDTQYF
>TRBV11-1|16|TRBJ1-4|TRBD1
TGTGCCAGCAGCCGATACCCAGGGGGAACTAATGAAAAACTGTTTTTT
CASSRYPGGTNEKLFF
>TRBV6-6|14|TRBJ2-5|.
TGTGCCAGCAGTTACTCGGCCAGCCAAGAGACCCAGTACTTC
CASSYSASQETQYF
>TRBV7-3|12|TRBJ1-1|.
TGTGCCAGCAGCTCCGGGGGGTCGAGGGCTTTCTTT
CASSSGGSRAFF
>TRBV30|12|TRBJ2-7|TRBD2
TGTGCCTGGTCGAGCGGGACCTACGAGCAGTACTTC
CAWSSGTYEQYF
>TRBV7-9|14|TRBJ2-5|.
TGTGCCAGCAGCTTAAACAGGGACCAAGAGACCCAGTACTTC
CASSLNRDQETQYF
>TRBV7-2|17|TRBJ2-5|TRBD2
TGTGCCAGCAGCTTTCCTGGACTAGCGGGGTACCAAGAGACCCAGTACTTC
CASSFPGLAGYQETQYF
>TRBV2|13|TRBJ2-2|TRBD2
TGTGCCATCCGGGGGGGAGGCACCGGGGAGCTGTTTTTT
CAIRGGGTGELFF
>TRBV30|18|TRBJ2-1|TRBD1
TGTGCCTGGAGTGGGGGACAGGGGGGGAAAATATCCTACAATGAGCAGTTCTTC
CAWSGGQGGKISYNEQFF
>TRBV6-5|12|TRBJ1-6|.
TGTGCCAGCAGTTTCCGTAATTCACCCCTCCACTTT
CASSFRNSPLHF
>TRBV5-6|15|TRBJ2-7|.
TGTGCCAGCAGCTTTGGGGGCAGAGGGGTCGACGAGCAGTACTTC
CASSFGGRGVDEQYF
>TRBV7-5|14|TRBJ1-1|.
TGTGTCAGAAGCGTACAGGGGGTGTACACTGAAGCTTTCTTT
CVRSVQGVYTEAFF
>TRBV19|14|TRBJ1-6|TRBD1
TGTGCCAGTAGTATCAGGGGGAGTAATTCACCCCTCCACTTT
CASSIRGSNSPLHF
>TRBV5-1|14|TRBJ1-1|TRBD1
TGCGCCAGCAGCTGGGGGACAGAGAACACTGAAGCTTTCTTT
CASSWGTENTEAFF
>TRBV6-5|15|TRBJ1-6|.
TGTGCCAGCAGTTACTCGAAGGGGGGGCATTCACCCCTCCACTTT
CASSYSKGGHSPLHF
>TRBV7-2|17|TRBJ2-3|TRBD2
TGTGCCAGCAGCACCCAACTAGCGGGGCCTAGCACAGATACGCAGTATTTT
CASSTQLAGPSTDTQYF
>TRBV19|15|TRBJ2-1|TRBD1
TGTGCCAGTAGCCTTGGACAGGGATCATACAATGAGCAGTTCTTC
CASSLGQGSYNEQFF
>TRBV27|14|TRBJ1-1|TRBD1
TGTGCCAGCAGTGAGGACAGGGATCGTACTGAAGCTTTCTTT
CASSEDRDRTEAFF
>TRBV7-2|13|TRBJ1-6|.
TGTGCCAGCAGCCCGCGGGCAGAATCACCCCTCCACTTT
CASSPRAESPLHF
>TRBV2|13|TRBJ1-5|TRBD1
TGTGCCAGCATGGGGACAGGCAATCAGCCCCAGCATTTT
CASMGTGNQPQHF
>TRBV7-2|14|TRBJ2-7|TRBD2
TGTGCCAGCAGCTTGGAAGCGGGAGGGGGCGAGCAGTACTTC
CASSLEAGGGEQYF
>TRBV19|15|TRBJ2-7|TRBD1
TGTGCCACAAGACTTACCGGGACAGGGGTAAGTGAGCAGTACTTC
CATRLTGTGVSEQYF
>TRBV9|13|TRBJ2-1|.
TGTGCCAGCAGCGAGACAGTCTACAATGAGCAGTTCTTC
CASSETVYNEQFF
>TRBV9|14|TRBJ2-4|.
TGTGCCAGCAGCGCTGGGACACCGTCAAACATTCAGTACTTC
CASSAGTPSNIQYF
>TRBV6-5|11|TRBJ2-3|.
TGTGCCATTGGTGGCTCAGATACGCAGTATTTT
CAIGGSDTQYF
>TRBV19|14|TRBJ1-1|.
TGTGCCAGTAGTATAAGCGGGGGGGACACTGAAGCTTTCTTT
CASSISGGDTEAFF
>TRBV11-2|16|TRBJ2-3|TRBD2
TGTGCCAGCAGCTCTGGGACTAGCGGCGCCACAGATACGCAGTATTTT
CASSSGTSGATDTQYF
>TRBV6-5|15|TRBJ2-2|.
TGTGCCAGCAGTTACCCGACAGGAGGAGGCGGGGAGCTGTTTTTT
CASSYPTGGGGELFF
>TRBV4-3|15|TRBJ2-1|TRBD2
TGCGCCAGCAGCCAAGAGCCAGCGGGAAGGGATGAGCAGTTCTTC
CASSQEPAGRDEQFF
>TRBV7-2|17|TRBJ2-7|TRBD2
TGTGCCAGCAGCCGCAGACTAGCGGGAGGGCCGGGGTACGAGCAGTACTTC
CASSRRLAGGPGYEQYF
>TRBV18|14|TRBJ1-2|TRBD1
TGTGCCAGCTCACCAGGGGACAGCCCCTATGGCTACACCTTC
CASSPGDSPYGYTF
>TRBV19|15|TRBJ2-7|.
TGTGCCAGTAGTATCTCGCTCGACAGTCCCTTTGAGCAGTACTTC
CASSISLDSPFEQYF
>TRBV6-5|15|TRBJ1-6|.
TGTGCCAGCACCGTAGACAGAACGGTTAATTCACCCCTCCACTTT
CASTVDRTVNSPLHF
>TRBV5-1|16|TRBJ2-1|TRBD2
TGCGCCAGCAGCCTCAGACTAGCGGGGGGGTACAATGAGCAGTTCTTC
CASSLRLAGGYNEQFF
>TRBV4-1|14|TRBJ1-2|TRBD1
TGCGCCAGCAGCCAACTAGGGACAGTGGACGGCTACACCTTC
CASSQLGTVDGYTF
>TRBV14|16|TRBJ2-2|.
TGTGCCAGCAGCCAAGATTACAGCCGAAAACCCGGGGAGCTGTTTTTT
CASSQDYSRKPGELFF
>TRBV9|16|TRBJ2-2|.
TGTGCCAGCAGCGTAGCCTCAGGGGCGTACACCGGGGAGCTGTTTTTT
CASSVASGAYTGELFF
>TRBV7-3|17|TRBJ1-1|TRBD1
TGTGCCAGCAGCCGAATACAGGGGGCTGGGTCAGTCACTGAAGCTTTCTTT
CASSRIQGAGSVTEAFF
>TRBV29-1|15|TRBJ2-2|TRBD2
TGCAGCGTTGAGGGCGGGAGGAGGGGCACCGGGGAGCTGTTTTTT
CSVEGGRRGTGELFF
>TRBV10-1|19|TRBJ1-5|TRBD1
TGCGCCAGCAGTGAGTGGCGGGGACAGGGATCTGTAAGCAATCAGCCCCAGCATTTT
CASSEWRGQGSVSNQPQHF
>TRBV5-1|13|TRBJ2-2|.
TGCGCCAGCAGCTTGGAGCTAACCGGGGAGCTGTTTTTT
CASSLELTGELFF
>TRBV29-1|14|TRBJ2-5|TRBD1
TGCAGCGTAATAGGTCGACAGGGGCAAGAGACCCAGTACTTC
CSVIGRQGQETQYF
>TRBV18|14|TRBJ2-3|.
TGTGCCAGCTCACCACCGTTCGGCACAGATACGCAGTATTTT
CASSPPFGTDTQYF
>TRBV5-1|16|TRBJ1-6|.
TGCGCCAGCAGCAGCCGGACAGCCTCCTATAATTCACCCCTCCACTTT
CASSSRTASYNSPLHF
>TRBV28|13|TRBJ2-2|.
TGTGCCAGCAGCCTGGCCAGGGCCGGGGAGCTGTTTTTT
CASSLARAGELFF
>TRBV6-5|12|TRBJ1-2|.
TGTGCCAGCAGTTCGGGTCCGCGGGGCTACACCTTC
CASSSGPRGYTF
>TRBV18|13|TRBJ2-7|TRBD1
TGTGCCAGCTCACCAGGACAGGGGGCCGAGCAGTACTTC
CASSPGQGAEQYF
>TRBV6-5|12|TRBJ1-5|.
TGTGCCAGCAGCTATCTGGGCCAGCCCCAGCATTTT
CASSYLGQPQHF
>TRBV30|13|TRBJ2-5|TRBD1
TGTGCCTGGAGTACGACAGGGGGGGAGACCCAGTACTTC
CAWSTTGGETQYF
>TRBV5-6|14|TRBJ1-4|.
TGTGCCAGCAGCTCCGCAGGGCCGAATGAAAAACTGTTTTTT
CASSSAGPNEKLFF